These 19 T cell receptor beta chains came from one sample sequenced in a study of blood T cell repertoires in COVID-19. Generated by immunoSEQ multiplex PCR, the TCRdb table keeps only in-frame clones and is missing some. The data show 150,000 to 200,000 clones, around two thirds seen once. The sample comprised peripheral blood. The source is a woman older than 75 with acute or convalescent COVID-19.

This clone appeared a single time. V is TRBV27 and J is TRBJ1-5; D not resolved. Germline assignment: CDR1 MNHEY and CDR2 SMNVEV (reference sequence). The CDR3 has 13 amino acids. V lost 0 bases and J lost 7, with 7 bases in between. This CDR3 is CASSLSFSQPQHF. The CDR3 region has the DNA TGTGCCAGCAGTTTATCGTTCTCCCAGCCCCAGCATTTT.

This clone showed up just a few times. The chain joins TRBV19 to TRBJ2-5; 10 nucleotides agree with TRBD2. V lost 1 base and J lost 0; bases outside the gene matches: 2. Per germline, CDR1 LNHDA and CDR2 SQIVND (reference sequence). CDR3 length equals 16 residues. CDR3 sequence: CASSIGLAGDQETQYF. For the CDR3, the DNA is TGTGCCAGTAGTATAGGTCTAGCGGGAGACCAAGAGACCCAGTACTTC.

The chain carries TRBV5-3 and TRBJ2-2, with TRBD2 matching over 12 bases. TRBV5-3 is an ORF, with its function uncertain. Unmatched junction bases numbered 8, after V lost 4 bases and J lost 7 bases. The CDR3 extends over 16 amino acids. The CDR3 here is CARSKQTSGSVGELFF. The CDR3 nucleotides read TGTGCCAGAAGCAAACAGACTAGCGGGAGTGTCGGGGAGCTGTTTTTT.

This clone was counted a single time. The chain combines TRBV5-1 with TRBJ2-5; 8 bases map to TRBD2. The V and J ends lost 5 bases and 2 bases, in that order; junction bases with no gene match: 11. The CDR3 has 16 residues. Per the germline V gene, CDR1 is SGHRS and CDR2 is YFSETQ. The CDR3 DNA sequence: TGCGCCAGCAGTAAGGGGCCTACTAGCGGACAAGAGACCCAGTACTTC. This encodes CASSKGPTSGQETQYF.

This clone was counted only a few times. The CDR3 DNA reads TGCGCCAGCAGTCGGGACACCCAAGAGACCCAGTACTTC. Its translation: CASSRDTQETQYF. The V call is TRBV5-1, the J call TRBJ2-5; tentatively, D is TRBD1 (6 bases). The length of the CDR3 is 13 residues. The V end was cut by 5 bases, the J end by 1 base, with 9 bases between. CDR1 and CDR2 (germline): SGHRS, YFSETQ.

This clone was seen only once. A much larger clone lies a single base off, so this may be a read error. V is TRBV2 and J is TRBJ2-7; 10 nucleotides line up with TRBD1. With 5 bases clipped from V and 4 bases from J, the junction kept 2 bases outside the gene matches. CDR1 is SNHLY and CDR2 is FYNNEI in the germline V gene. The CDR3 spans 13 residues. CDR3 in amino acids: CASSRDRGYEQYF. CDR3 nucleotides: TGTGCCAGCAGTCGGGACAGGGGTTACGAGCAGTACTTC.

V gene TRBV5-1 combines with J gene TRBJ2-5; 10 positions agree with TRBD2. The CDR3 is 16 residues long. Germline V gene lookup returns CDR1 SGHRS and CDR2 YFSETQ. Unmatched junction bases numbered 3, after V lost 0 bases and J lost 1 base. In DNA, the CDR3 is TGCGCCAGCAGCTTGGTCGCTAGCGGGGGCCAAGAGACCCAGTACTTC. This encodes CASSLVASGGQETQYF. Using reference TRBV5-1 and TRBJ2-5 for the parts outside the CDR3, the full variable domain is KAGVTQTPRYLIKTRGQQVTLSCSPISGHRSVSWYQQTPGQGLQFLFEYFSETQRNKGNFPGRFSGRQFSNSRSEMNVSTLELGDSALYLCASSLVASGGQETQYFGPGTRLLVL.

The V call is TRBV28, the J call TRBJ2-2; no firm D call. The V end was cut by 6 bases, the J end by 1 base, with 3 bases between. The CDR3 extends over 12 amino acids. Germline lookup yields CDR1 MDHEN and CDR2 SYDVKM. For the CDR3, the DNA is TGTGCCAGCAGCAGGAACACCGGGGAGCTGTTTTTT. Translated: CASSRNTGELFF.

This clone occurred a few times. V gene TRBV19 combines with J gene TRBJ1-5, with a weak D call TRBD1 (5 bases). The CDR3 spans 15 residues. The V end was cut by 7 bases, the J end by 3 bases, with 16 bases between. Germline V gene data show CDR1 as LNHDA and CDR2 as SQIVND (reference sequence). CDR3 protein: CASMIVAGLNQPQHF. DNA of the CDR3: TGTGCCAGTATGATCGTCGCAGGGCTCAATCAGCCCCAGCATTTT.

V and J are TRBV2 and TRBJ2-3; D is undetermined. The CDR3 has 13 amino acids. CDR1 and CDR2 from the germline V gene are SNHLY and FYNNEI. Trimming took 6 bases from V and 14 from J, leaving 21 bases between them. CDR3 loop: CASSEVKVGARYF. CDR3 in DNA: TGTGCCAGCAGCGAGGTAAAGGTTGGAGCCCGGTATTTT.

The gene calls are TRBV28 and TRBJ1-1; TRBD1 might be the D (5 bases). The CDR3 extends over 15 amino acids. V lost 5 bases, J lost 0 bases, and 13 bases lay in between. Germline V CDR1 and CDR2: MDHEN, SYDVKM. CDR3 bases: TGTGCCAGCAGTCCCCTCACAGGAGTGAACACTGAAGCTTTCTTT. It codes for CASSPLTGVNTEAFF.

The J gene is TRBJ2-7, the V gene TRBV7-6; 10 positions match TRBD2. Germline lookup yields CDR1 SGHVS and CDR2 FNYEAQ. Germline trimming cut 0 bases from V and 4 bases from J; bases unmatched to any gene: 12. The CDR3 is 18 residues long. The CDR3 sequence: CASSLALGRAGGFYEQYF. CDR3 nucleotides: TGTGCCAGCAGCTTAGCGCTGGGGAGAGCGGGAGGGTTTTACGAGCAGTACTTC.

This clone turned up a few times. This chain links TRBV9 with TRBJ2-1; 10 nucleotides match TRBD2. This CDR3 region has 16 residues. After removal of 2 bases from V and 7 bases from J, the junction contained 9 bases not matched to a gene. Germline V CDR1 and CDR2: SGDLS, YYNGEE. As DNA, the CDR3 is TGTGCCAGCAGCGTCCGCCCTAGCGGGAGTAGAAATGAGCAGTTCTTC. Its protein product is CASSVRPSGSRNEQFF.

The genes are TRBV28 and TRBJ2-5; D is uncertain. V was clipped by 2 bases and J by 5 bases, with 6 bases between them. CDR1 is MDHEN and CDR2 is SYDVKM in the germline V gene. CDR3 length: 12 amino acids. As DNA, the CDR3 is TGTGCCAGCAGTTTACAGTGGGAGACCCAGTACTTC. Its protein product is CASSLQWETQYF.

The V and J genes are TRBV7-9 and TRBJ1-1, with a tentative D call TRBD1 (5 bases). Germline CDR1 is SEHNR and CDR2 is FQNEAQ (reference sequence). Deletions cut 5 bases from V and 1 base from J, with 11 bases between. The CDR3 contains 14 residues. The CDR3 protein is CASSPGRGNTEAFF. In nucleotides, the CDR3 is TGTGCCAGCAGCCCCGGGAGGGGGAACACTGAAGCTTTCTTT.

The V call is TRBV27, the J call TRBJ2-3; no reliable D call. This CDR3 has 14 amino acids. V shed 4 bases and J shed 6 bases, with 14 bases lying between them. Germline V gives CDR1 MNHEY, CDR2 SMNVEV (reference sequence). CDR3 protein: CASSSPSSMDTQYF. For the CDR3, the DNA is TGTGCCAGCAGTTCCCCTAGTTCTATGGATACGCAGTATTTT.

The rearrangement links TRBV3-1 (or the pseudogene TRBV3-2) to TRBJ2-3, with TRBD2 identical over 10 bases. Germline lookup yields CDR1 LGHDT and CDR2 YNNKEL (reference sequence). With V trimmed by 0 bases and J by 2 bases, 8 bases remained unmatched. This CDR3 has 18 residues. In DNA form, the CDR3 reads TGTGCCAGCAGCCAAGATCTCGTAGCGGGAGGCCCCACAGATACGCAGTATTTT. It is translated as CASSQDLVAGGPTDTQYF.

This chain joins TRBV5-3 and TRBJ2-3; D might be TRBD1 (5 bases). TRBV5-3 carries the ORF label, with uncertain function. The CDR3 has 17 residues. Between the trimmed V and J ends, which lost 0 bases and 4 bases, there was a span of 18 bases. CDR3 region: CARSLEWYRNVADTQYF. For the CDR3, the DNA is TGTGCCAGAAGCTTGGAGTGGTACAGGAATGTAGCAGATACGCAGTATTTT.

This clone has only one observation. This sequence joins TRBV5-1 and TRBJ2-7; 11 bases map to TRBD2. CDR1 and CDR2 from the germline V gene are SGHRS and YFSETQ. The CDR3 length is 16 residues. The trim removed 1 base at V and 5 bases at J, leaving 8 bases unmatched. CDR3 amino acids: CASSLSLTSGSNEQYF. CDR3 in DNA: TGCGCCAGCAGCTTGTCTCTAACTAGCGGGAGCAACGAGCAGTACTTC. The complete variable domain, with remaining parts taken from reference TRBV5-1 and TRBJ2-7, reads KAGVTQTPRYLIKTRGQQVTLSCSPISGHRSVSWYQQTPGQGLQFLFEYFSETQRNKGNFPGRFSGRQFSNSRSEMNVSTLELGDSALYLCASSLSLTSGSNEQYFGPGTRLTVT.